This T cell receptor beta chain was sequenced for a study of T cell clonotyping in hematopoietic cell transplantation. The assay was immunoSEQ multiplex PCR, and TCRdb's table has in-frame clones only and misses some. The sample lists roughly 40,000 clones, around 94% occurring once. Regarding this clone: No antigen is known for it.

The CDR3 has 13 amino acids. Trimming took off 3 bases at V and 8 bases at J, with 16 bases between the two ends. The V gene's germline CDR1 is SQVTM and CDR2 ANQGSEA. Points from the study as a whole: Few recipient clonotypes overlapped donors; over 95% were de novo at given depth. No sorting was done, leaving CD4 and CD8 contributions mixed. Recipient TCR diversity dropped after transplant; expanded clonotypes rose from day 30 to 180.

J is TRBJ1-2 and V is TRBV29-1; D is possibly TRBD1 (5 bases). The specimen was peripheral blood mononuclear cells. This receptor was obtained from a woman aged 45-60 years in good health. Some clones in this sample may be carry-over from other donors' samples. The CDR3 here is CSVDGSGVGGYTF. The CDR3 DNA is TGCAGCGTTGACGGTTCGGGGGTGGGCGGCTACACCTTC. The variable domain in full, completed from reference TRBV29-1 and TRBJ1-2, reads SAVISQKPSRDICQRGTSLTIQCQVDSQVTMMFWYRQQPGQSLTLIATANQGSEATYESGFVIDKFPISRPNLTFSTLTVSNMSPEDSSIYLCSVDGSGVGGYTFGSGTRLTVV.